The next 28 T cell receptor beta chains were all read from a single sample in a study of cytomegalovirus exposure and HLA in healthy donors. Primers: 60 Vbeta forward and 13 Jbeta reverse. Measured with immunoSEQ multiplex PCR; TCRdb has only the in-frame clones, and not every one. The sample shows around 150,000 clones, 70% to 80% of them seen only once. The material sequenced was PBMCs. All receptors come from a man aged 25 to 40 in good health and CMV-seronegative.

The CDR3: CASSLEGVSGNTIYF. The DNA of the CDR3 is TGTGCCAGCAGCTTAGAGGGGGTTTCTGGAAACACCATATATTTT. This chain connects TRBV7-8 to TRBJ1-3; a possible D gene is TRBD1 (6 bases). In germline, CDR1 is SGHVS, CDR2 FQNEAQ. The germline V and J ends were trimmed by 1 base and 1 base, with 8 bases remaining between them. The CDR3 totals 15 residues. Full variable domain (rest looked up from reference TRBV7-8 and TRBJ1-3): GAGVSQSPRYKVAKRGQDVALRCDPISGHVSLFWYQQALGQGPEFLTYFQNEAQLDKSGLPSDRFFAERPEGSVSTLKIQRTQQEDSAVYLCASSLEGVSGNTIYFGEGSWLTVV.

This clone was observed a handful of times. V and J are TRBV7-9 and TRBJ2-2; 7 positions agree with TRBD2. The CDR3 is 16 residues long. Germline CDR1 SEHNR, CDR2 FQNEAQ (reference sequence). V was clipped by 4 bases and J by 4 bases; unmatched bases: 9. The CDR3 DNA sequence: TGTGCCAGCAGCTCCACTCGAAGACTAGCCACCGGGGAGCTGTTTTTT. This sequence encodes CASSSTRRLATGELFF. The whole variable domain, remainder taken from reference TRBV7-9 and TRBJ2-2, is DTGVSQNPRHKITKRGQNVTFRCDPISEHNRLYWYRQTLGQGPEFLTYFQNEAQLEKSRLLSDRFSAERPKGSFSTLEIQRTEQGDSAMYLCASSSTRRLATGELFFGEGSRLTVL.

This chain joins TRBV7-8 and TRBJ2-1; D might be TRBD2 (5 bases). The V and J ends lost 5 bases and 9 bases respectively, with 17 bases between them. Germline CDR1 reads SGHVS; CDR2 reads FQNEAQ. This CDR3 comprises 14 residues. Here the CDR3 DNA reads TGTGCCAGCAGCCCTGACCACTCGGCGGGTGAGCAGTTCTTC. This encodes CASSPDHSAGEQFF. The complete variable domain, with remaining parts taken from reference TRBV7-8 and TRBJ2-1, reads GAGVSQSPRYKVAKRGQDVALRCDPISGHVSLFWYQQALGQGPEFLTYFQNEAQLDKSGLPSDRFFAERPEGSVSTLKIQRTQQEDSAVYLCASSPDHSAGEQFFGPGTRLTVL.

The chain combines TRBV11-2 with TRBJ2-7, with TRBD1 matching over 9 bases. The junction had 8 bases not matched to a gene; V was cut back by 5 bases and J by 6 bases. Germline CDR1 SGHAT, CDR2 FQNNGV. The CDR3 length is 14 residues. The DNA of the CDR3 is TGTGCCAGCAGCCCCGGACAGGGGCTTGGCGAGCAGTACTTC. This codes for CASSPGQGLGEQYF.

The rearrangement joins TRBV19 to TRBJ1-5; TRBD1 might be the D (6 bases). From germline, CDR1 is LNHDA and CDR2 SQIVND (reference sequence). The CDR3 extends over 13 amino acids. Trimming removed 4 bases from V and 9 bases from J, with 13 bases in between. The CDR3 DNA reads as TGTGCCAGTAGTAGCGGGGGGGGGCGGCCCCAGCATTTT. Its translation is CASSSGGGRPQHF.

V and J are TRBV5-6 and TRBJ2-3, with TRBD2 matching over 8 bases. The V and J ends lost 0 bases and 3 bases, in that order; junction bases with no gene match: 6. Germline values: CDR1 SGHDT, CDR2 YYEEEE. The CDR3 covers 16 residues. The CDR3, as DNA: TGTGCCAGCAGCTTGGTGGCGGGAGGACGAACAGATACGCAGTATTTT. Translated: CASSLVAGGRTDTQYF.

This clone has a single count. The same CDR3 can be traced to other DNA sequences in this sample. This sequence joins TRBV5-1 and TRBJ2-7; TRBD1 agrees at 7 bases. Per germline, CDR1 SGHRS and CDR2 YFSETQ. V shed 0 bases and J 6 bases; nucleotides not matched to a gene: 3. The CDR3 contains 13 residues. CDR3 region: CASSLATGSEQYF. The CDR3 DNA reads as TGCGCCAGCAGCTTGGCGACAGGGTCCGAGCAGTACTTC.

This chain links TRBV9 with TRBJ2-7; TRBD2 matches 8 bases. V shed 1 base, J shed 0 bases, and the junction held 3 bases outside the gene matches. The CDR3 totals 15 residues. Per germline, CDR1 SGDLS and CDR2 YYNGEE. The CDR3 coding sequence is TGTGCCAGCAGCGTATCTAGCGGGCCCTCCTACGAGCAGTACTTC. Translated: CASSVSSGPSYEQYF. The complete variable domain, with remaining parts taken from reference TRBV9 and TRBJ2-7, reads DSGVTQTPKHLITATGQRVTLRCSPRSGDLSVYWYQQSLDQGLQFLIQYYNGEERAKGNILERFSAQQFPDLHSELNLSSLELGDSALYFCASSVSSGPSYEQYFGPGTRLTVT.

The V and J genes are TRBV7-2 and TRBJ1-5, with unresolved D. V lost 3 bases and J 0 bases, leaving 12 bases between the germline ends. CDR1 is SGHTA, CDR2 FQGNSA, per germline. The CDR3 runs 16 residues. The CDR3 protein is CASSLSDWASNQPQHF. CDR3 nucleotides: TGTGCCAGCAGCTTGTCGGACTGGGCTAGCAATCAGCCCCAGCATTTT.

V usage is TRBV2 and J usage is TRBJ1-4; unclear D gene. V lost 7 bases, J lost 0 bases, and 12 bases lay in between. This CDR3 has 15 amino acids. Per the germline V gene, CDR1 is SNHLY and CDR2 is FYNNEI. In DNA, the CDR3 is TGTGCCAGCAATGCGCTCATCACAACTAATGAAAAACTGTTTTTT. It is translated as CASNALITTNEKLFF.

V usage is TRBV27 and J usage is TRBJ1-5, with 10 bases aligning to TRBD1. Per germline, CDR1 MNHEY and CDR2 SMNVEV (reference sequence). With V trimmed by 5 bases and J by 5 bases, 6 bases remained unmatched. The CDR3 is made up of 15 amino acids. The CDR3 sequence: CASSLGQGVDQPQHF. CDR3 sequence (DNA): TGTGCCAGCAGTCTCGGACAGGGGGTGGATCAGCCCCAGCATTTT.

The genes are TRBV30 and TRBJ2-5; TRBD2 agrees at 9 bases. V was pared by 1 base and J by 2 bases, with 5 bases of the junction left unmatched. Germline lookup yields CDR1 GTSNPN and CDR2 SVGIG (reference sequence). The CDR3 has 15 residues. CDR3 in DNA: TGTGCCTGGAGTGGACTAGCGGAGATACAAGAGACCCAGTACTTC. Amino acids: CAWSGLAEIQETQYF.

The rearrangement uses TRBV5-4 and TRBJ2-5; 16 bases map to TRBD2. The ends lost 4 bases at V and 4 bases at J; junction bases unmatched: 10. This CDR3 has 18 amino acids. Germline values: CDR1 SGHNT, CDR2 YYREEE (reference sequence). As DNA, the CDR3 is TGTGCCAGCAGCCTAGGGACTAGCGGGAGGGCCGGGATAGAGACCCAGTACTTC. Amino acid sequence: CASSLGTSGRAGIETQYF.

Concerning this clone itself: Germline is not matched at one junction end, which may reflect a read error. The V and J genes are TRBV7-7 and TRBJ2-1; possible D gene TRBD1, 5 bases. Germline values: CDR1 SSHAT, CDR2 FNYEAQ (reference sequence). This CDR3 has 12 residues. The CDR3 is CASSLDQGEQFF. The DNA of the CDR3 is TGTGCTAGCAGCTTAGATCAGGGAGAGCAGTTCTTC.

The chain uses TRBV28 and TRBJ2-1; 7 nucleotides align to TRBD1. V shed 3 bases and J 2 bases; nucleotides not matched to a gene: 7. Germline lookup yields CDR1 MDHEN and CDR2 SYDVKM. The CDR3 is made up of 16 amino acids. In DNA form, the CDR3 reads TGTGCCAGCAGTTTTACTACCCAGGGGGCCTACAATGAGCAGTTCTTC. Translation: CASSFTTQGAYNEQFF. Filled out from reference TRBV28 and TRBJ2-1, the complete variable domain reads DVKVTQSSRYLVKRTGEKVFLECVQDMDHENMFWYRQDPGLGLRLIYFSYDVKMKEKGDIPEGYSVSREKKERFSLILESASTNQTSMYLCASSFTTQGAYNEQFFGPGTRLTVL.

CDR3 sequence reads: CASSIGATDQPQHF. The CDR3 bases are TGTGCCAGTAGTATAGGGGCAACAGATCAGCCCCAGCATTTT. The chain employs TRBV19 and TRBJ1-5; D gene ambiguous. Germline V gene lookup returns CDR1 LNHDA and CDR2 SQIVND (reference sequence). The CDR3 totals 14 residues. Between the trimmed V and J ends, which lost 1 base and 5 bases, there was a span of 9 bases.

The V and J genes are TRBV6-5 and TRBJ1-2, with D possibly matching TRBD1 (5 bases). This CDR3 contains 13 residues. Germline CDR1 MNHEY, CDR2 SVGAGI. V was clipped by 6 bases and J by 4 bases, with 12 bases between them. Here the CDR3 reads CASRHTGSYGYTF. The DNA of the CDR3 is TGTGCCAGCAGGCACACAGGTTCCTATGGCTACACCTTC.

The V gene is TRBV19, the J gene TRBJ1-1, with 10 bases identical to TRBD1. Per germline, CDR1 LNHDA and CDR2 SQIVND (reference sequence). This CDR3 region has 16 residues. V gave up 6 bases and J gave up 1 base; unmatched junction bases: 8. The CDR3: CASSGDRGPGNTEAFF. Here the CDR3 DNA reads TGTGCCAGTAGCGGCGACAGGGGGCCTGGGAACACTGAAGCTTTCTTT.

V usage is TRBV28 and J usage is TRBJ1-1; the D gene is possibly TRBD1 (6 bases). The CDR3 extends over 14 amino acids. V was cut by 2 bases and J by 7 bases, with 14 bases left in between. Germline V lookup: CDR1 MDHEN, CDR2 SYDVKM. CDR3 protein: CASSLTPAGVEAFF. The CDR3 region has the DNA TGTGCCAGCAGTTTAACCCCAGCAGGGGTTGAAGCTTTCTTT. The full variable domain, in which reference TRBV28 and TRBJ1-1 provide the parts outside the CDR3, is DVKVTQSSRYLVKRTGEKVFLECVQDMDHENMFWYRQDPGLGLRLIYFSYDVKMKEKGDIPEGYSVSREKKERFSLILESASTNQTSMYLCASSLTPAGVEAFFGQGTRLTVV.

The genes are TRBV2 and TRBJ1-4, with D tentatively TRBD1 (6 bases). The CDR3 length is 16 residues. V lost 6 bases and J lost 3, with 17 bases in between. The germline V gene encodes CDR1 SNHLY and CDR2 FYNNEI. In DNA, the CDR3 is TGTGCCAGCAGACCTACGCTGGACAGATCTAATGAAAAACTGTTTTTT. Translated, it gives CASRPTLDRSNEKLFF.

The rearrangement joins TRBV12-5 to TRBJ2-5, with 8 positions matching TRBD1. V was pared by 6 bases and J by 5 bases, with 14 bases of the junction left unmatched. CDR1 LGHNT and CDR2 FRNRAP come from the germline V gene. The CDR3 is 16 amino acids. The CDR3 nucleotides read TGTGCTAGTGGCCCCCCTGGGACAGGAGGGGGTGAGACCCAGTACTTC. Residues: CASGPPGTGGGETQYF.

This chain links TRBV18 with TRBJ2-7; weak D call: TRBD2 (6 bases). There are 14 residues in the CDR3. V lost 0 bases to trimming and J lost 3 bases, with 9 bases between them. Germline CDR1 and CDR2: KGHSH and LQKENI. The CDR3 spells CASSPPGGFYEQYF. In DNA, the CDR3 is TGTGCCAGCTCACCACCGGGGGGTTTCTACGAGCAGTACTTC.

The V gene is TRBV18, the J gene TRBJ2-1; TRBD1 aligns across 7 bases. In germline, CDR1 is KGHSH, CDR2 LQKENI. This CDR3 contains 17 residues. The ends lost 2 bases at V and 5 bases at J; junction bases unmatched: 12. The CDR3 region has the DNA TGTGCCAGCTCACCAATATCGCCGGGACAGTCACACAATGAGCAGTTCTTC. This gives the protein CASSPISPGQSHNEQFF.

The chain joins TRBV27 to TRBJ2-2; 8 positions match TRBD2. The junction had 3 bases not matched to a gene; V was cut back by 4 bases and J by 2 bases. Germline CDR1 and CDR2: MNHEY and SMNVEV (reference sequence). The CDR3 runs to 15 residues. CDR3: CASSYGTRNTGELFF. The CDR3 bases are TGTGCCAGCAGTTACGGGACTAGAAACACCGGGGAGCTGTTTTTT.

The CDR3 protein is CASSLWAGGRDTQYF. The CDR3 DNA follows: TGTGCCAGCAGCTTATGGGCGGGAGGGAGGGATACGCAGTATTTT. The V gene is TRBV7-3, the J gene TRBJ2-3; 9 nucleotides match TRBD2. The CDR3 is 15 residues long. Germline CDR1 and CDR2: SGHTA and FQGTGA. Trimming removed 2 bases from V and 6 bases from J; junction bases left unmatched: 6.

V usage is TRBV5-1 and J usage is TRBJ1-4; TRBD1 agrees at 8 bases. Germline CDR1 SGHRS, CDR2 YFSETQ. This CDR3 region has 15 residues. V lost 3 bases and J lost 3; bases outside the gene matches: 4. CDR3 in DNA: TGCGCCAGCAGCTCAGGGGGCATGTCTAATGAAAAACTGTTTTTT. Its translation is CASSSGGMSNEKLFF.

The chain carries TRBV5-5 and TRBJ2-7, with TRBD2 identical over 7 bases. J was trimmed by 0 bases and V by 0 bases; bases with no gene match: 3. CDR3 length: 15 amino acids. Germline V CDR1 and CDR2: SGHKS, YYEKEE (reference sequence). The CDR3 protein is CASSLAPSGSYEQYF. The CDR3, as DNA: TGTGCCAGCAGCTTGGCCCCTAGCGGCTCCTACGAGCAGTACTTC.

The chain uses TRBV5-6 and TRBJ2-5; D not certain. This CDR3 is built from 13 residues. The germline V gene encodes CDR1 SGHDT and CDR2 YYEEEE. Trimming removed 3 bases from V and 3 bases from J, with 9 bases in between. DNA of the CDR3: TGTGCCAGCAGCTGGGTAGGAGAAGAGACCCAGTACTTC. This encodes CASSWVGEETQYF.